This entry describes one TCR beta chain. This sample was included in a study of cytomegalovirus exposure and HLA in healthy donors. Across the whole study: Among 150 million to 200 million T cells, an earlier analysis found roughly 120 million unique TCR beta sequences.

The CDR3 sequence is 14 residues long. CDR1 is SGHNT and CDR2 is YYREEE in the germline V gene (reference sequence). PCR was performed using 60 Vbeta and 13 Jbeta primers. Assay used: immunoSEQ multiplex PCR; TCRdb lists only in-frame clones, some missing. The clone table shows some 43,000 clones, with the ten largest holding about 1.8%. The clonotype originates from a woman in her twenties or thirties in good health and CMV-seronegative. Sample: PBMCs. The V and J genes are TRBV5-4 and TRBJ2-5, with D hard to call. The J call may be in error: the DNA end matches TRBJ2-7 better. CDR3 in DNA: TGTGCCAGCAGCTTCTCGAACGGAGCCTACGAGCAGTACTTC. It is translated as CASSFSNGAYEQYF.